Presented here are 13 T cell receptor beta chains from one specimen sequenced in a study of CD8+CD57+ T cells in acquired aplastic anemia. Both TCR beta VDJ combination and CDR3 sequence profiling were carried out. Genomic DNA was the template for this profiling. TCRdb recomputed calls from the reads with MiXCR, one row per CDR3 protein. The table has some 150,000 distinct CDR3 sequences, around two fifths seen once. Sequenced material: sorted CD4+, CD8+, or CD8+CD57+ T cells (not recorded which) from PBMCs. These receptors originate from a human donor in good health, serving as a control.

This clonotype was found many times. The V call is TRBV19, the J call TRBJ2-7; D call uncertain. There are 15 residues in the CDR3. The V and J ends lost 3 bases and 0 bases respectively, with 12 bases between them. Germline V CDR1 and CDR2: LNHDA, SQIVND (reference sequence). The CDR3, as DNA: TGTGCCAGTAGTATTTCCGGTGGGGTCTCCTACGAGCAGTACTTC. Protein: CASSISGGVSYEQYF.

This chain joins TRBV7-9 and TRBJ2-5, with D possibly TRBD1 on 5 matching bases. Germline loops: CDR1 SEHNR, CDR2 FQNEAQ (reference sequence). Between the trimmed V and J ends, which lost 5 bases and 2 bases, there was a span of 9 bases. The CDR3 is 13 amino acids. The CDR3 DNA sequence: TGTGCCAGCAGCCTACAGGCTCAAGAGACCCAGTACTTC. This gives the protein CASSLQAQETQYF.

The chain joins TRBV10-3 to TRBJ1-1; 8 positions agree with TRBD1. V lost 10 bases and J lost 1; bases outside the gene matches: 2. This CDR3 comprises 12 residues. CDR1 ENHRY and CDR2 SYGVKD come from the germline V gene. CDR3 nucleotide sequence: TGTGCCAACAGGGGGGAGAACACTGAAGCTTTCTTT. Its protein is CANRGENTEAFF.

As regards this clonotype: At one boundary the junction diverges from the germline segment, which might be a read error. The genes are TRBV2 and TRBJ1-2; 8 bases align to TRBD1. CDR1 and CDR2 from the germline V gene are SNHLY and FYNNEI. The CDR3 spans 14 residues. The CDR3 nucleotides are TGTGCCAGCAGTGGGCGGCAGGGGGCTTATGGCAACACCTTC. Its protein is CASSGRQGAYGNTF.

By sample share, this clonotype is medium-sized. J is TRBJ2-7 and V is TRBV29-1; D is unresolved. Germline V gives CDR1 SQVTM, CDR2 ANQGSEA. This CDR3 spans 13 amino acids. Trimming shortened V by 6 bases and J by 5 bases, and 17 bases separated the two germline ends. CDR3 nucleotide sequence: TGCAGCGTCATGCGGCTCCTCGAGGACGAGCAGTACTTC. Amino acids: CSVMRLLEDEQYF.

Ten or more counts support this clonotype. The chain is built from TRBV7-9 and TRBJ1-2; D uncertain. V was shortened by 3 bases and J by 4 bases, with 12 bases between the two germline ends. The CDR3 loop spans 14 amino acids. Looked up from germline, CDR1 is SEHNR and CDR2 is FQNEAQ (reference sequence). CDR3 amino acids: CASSFAGRSYGYTF. The CDR3 DNA is TGTGCCAGCAGCTTCGCGGGGAGGAGCTATGGCTACACCTTC.

The rearrangement links TRBV5-6 to TRBJ2-5; unclear D gene. Germline V CDR1 and CDR2: SGHDT, YYEEEE. V shed 2 bases and J shed 2 bases, with 13 bases lying between them. This CDR3 comprises 15 residues. In DNA, the CDR3 is TGTGCCAGCAGCTTCTTGAGTGCCGGGCAAGAGACCCAGTACTTC. This sequence encodes CASSFLSAGQETQYF.

The gene calls are TRBV6-1 and TRBJ1-2; 8 bases map to TRBD1. Germline-derived CDR1 and CDR2 are MNHNS and SASEGT. This CDR3 is built from 14 residues. V shed 6 bases and J 7 bases; nucleotides not matched to a gene: 10. The CDR3 region is CASRFDRGRLGYTF. In DNA form, the CDR3 reads TGTGCCAGCAGATTCGACAGGGGACGCCTTGGCTACACCTTC.

This clonotype was seen only a few times. This rearrangement joins TRBV20-1 to TRBJ1-5; possible D gene TRBD1, 5 bases. The CDR3 runs to 14 residues. V lost 3 bases to trimming and J lost 4 bases, with 13 bases between them. In germline, CDR1 is DFQATT, CDR2 SNEGSKA (reference sequence). As DNA, the CDR3 is TGCAGTGCTAGTTACGACAGAGGGAATCAGCCCCAGCATTTT. The encoded protein is CSASYDRGNQPQHF.

This chain links TRBV4-1 with TRBJ1-5; weak D call: TRBD1 (6 bases). Between the trimmed V and J ends, which lost 0 bases and 4 bases, there was a span of 22 bases. Germline lookup yields CDR1 MGHRA and CDR2 YSYEKL. This CDR3 region has 19 residues. The CDR3 nucleotides read TGCGCCAGCAGCCAAGACAGTGGGGGTCAGGGGAGGAAGAATCAGCCCCAGCATTTT. Its protein is CASSQDSGGQGRKNQPQHF.

The J gene is TRBJ2-1, the V gene TRBV11-1; TRBD1 might be the D (6 bases). The CDR3 contains 15 residues. Trimming took off 4 bases at V and 5 bases at J, with 15 bases between the two ends. CDR1 and CDR2 from the germline V gene are SGHAT and FQDESV (reference sequence). CDR3 protein: CASSSTGRENNEQFF. CDR3 in DNA: TGTGCCAGCAGCTCAACAGGGAGAGAGAACAATGAGCAGTTCTTC.

This clonotype occurred many times. The chain links TRBV27 to TRBJ2-3; D tentatively reads TRBD1 or TRBD2 (5 bases each). V was clipped by 6 bases and J by 6 bases, with 19 bases between them. The length of the CDR3 is 15 residues. Germline-derived CDR1 and CDR2 are MNHEY and SMNVEV (reference sequence). The CDR3 DNA follows: TGTGCCAGCAGATCGGGACGGACGCTGAGCGATACGCAGTATTTT. Encoded protein: CASRSGRTLSDTQYF.

The V and J genes are TRBV5-4 and TRBJ1-2, with 9 bases matching TRBD1. V lost 0 bases and J lost 8; bases outside the gene matches: 8. This CDR3 is 15 amino acids long. CDR1 is SGHNT and CDR2 is YYREEE in the germline V gene (reference sequence). In nucleotides, the CDR3 is TGTGCCAGCAGCTTGGCCTCGGGGACAGGGTACGGCTACACCTTC. Amino acid sequence: CASSLASGTGYGYTF.